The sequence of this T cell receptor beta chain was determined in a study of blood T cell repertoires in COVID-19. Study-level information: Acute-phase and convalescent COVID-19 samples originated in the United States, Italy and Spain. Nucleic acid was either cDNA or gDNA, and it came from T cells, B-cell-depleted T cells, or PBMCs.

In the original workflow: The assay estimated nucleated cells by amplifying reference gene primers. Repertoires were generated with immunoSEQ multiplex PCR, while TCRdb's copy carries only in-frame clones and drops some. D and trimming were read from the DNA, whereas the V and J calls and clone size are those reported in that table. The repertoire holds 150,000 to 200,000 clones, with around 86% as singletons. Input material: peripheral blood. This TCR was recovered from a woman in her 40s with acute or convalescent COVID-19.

CDR3 coding DNA: TGTGCCAGCAGTTACCAGGCGGGAGGGGCCGGGGAGCTGTTTTTT. This gives the protein CASSYQAGGAGELFF. The V and J genes are TRBV6-6 and TRBJ2-2, with 9 bases matching TRBD2. CDR1 and CDR2 (germline): MNHNY, SVGAGI (reference sequence). Germline trimming cut 2 bases from V and 6 bases from J; bases unmatched to any gene: 4. CDR3 size: 15 residues.